Each of the 27 T cell receptor beta chains below was sequenced from the same sample in a study of shared clonotypes between healthy human individuals. Data came from immunoSEQ multiplex PCR; TCRdb stores just in-frame clones and leaves some out. The sample gives roughly 1 million clones, under 80% of which show up once; approximately 1.5% is in the top ten. Sequenced: memory CD4+ T cells sorted from blood. Subset of the sample: CD45RA-negative fraction. Every receptor here comes from a man between 18 and 35 years old in good health.

This sequence joins TRBV7-2 and TRBJ1-5, with D perhaps TRBD1 (6 bases). Trimming left V 5 bases short and J 7 bases short, with 15 bases between. This CDR3 is 14 amino acids long. Germline CDR1 and CDR2: SGHTA and FQGNSA. Written as DNA, the CDR3 is TGTGCCAGCAGCCCAAAGGCAGGGGACCAGCCCCAGCATTTT. The encoded protein is CASSPKAGDQPQHF.

The genes are TRBV5-1 and TRBJ2-5; perhaps TRBD2 as D (5 bases). Trimming removed 3 bases from V and 5 bases from J, with 17 bases in between. The CDR3 totals 15 residues. Per germline, CDR1 SGHRS and CDR2 YFSETQ. The CDR3 DNA reads as TGCGCCAGCAGCTCCGGAGGCCCGTCAAGCGAGACCCAGTACTTC. It is translated as CASSSGGPSSETQYF.

The CDR3 loop reads CASSEGGRRINTEAFF. The CDR3 DNA is TGTGCCAGCAGTGAGGGGGGGCGGAGGATTAACACTGAAGCTTTCTTT. V is TRBV2 and J is TRBJ1-1, with D perhaps matching TRBD1 (6 bases). Germline-derived CDR1 and CDR2 are SNHLY and FYNNEI. The CDR3 has 16 residues. V was clipped by 3 bases and J by 2 bases, with 16 bases between them.

The V gene is TRBV5-1, the J gene TRBJ1-6, with a weak D call TRBD1 (5 bases). CDR3 length: 16 amino acids. Trimming stripped 3 bases from V and 5 bases from J, with 15 bases between. CDR1 and CDR2 from the germline V gene are SGHRS and YFSETQ. This chain's CDR3 is CASSSGSSVNNSPLHF. The CDR3 DNA is TGCGCCAGCAGCTCAGGGTCGTCGGTAAATAATTCACCCCTCCACTTT.

The chain has TRBV27 and TRBJ2-6; unclear D gene. Germline V CDR1 and CDR2: MNHEY, SMNVEV (reference sequence). This CDR3 region has 13 residues. V was clipped by 3 bases and J by 4 bases, with 4 bases between them. The CDR3 DNA sequence: TGTGCCAGCAGTTTTGACGGGGCCAACGTCCTGACTTTC. Its translation: CASSFDGANVLTF.

Written as DNA, the CDR3 is TGTGCCAGCTCGACCAACAGTCAGCCCCAGCATTTT. Residues: CASSTNSQPQHF. The chain has TRBV27 and TRBJ1-5; D is unclear. This CDR3 comprises 12 residues. V was cut by 8 bases and J by 6 bases, with 11 bases left in between. Germline V lookup: CDR1 MNHEY, CDR2 SMNVEV (reference sequence).

J is TRBJ2-1 and V is TRBV9, with 11 nucleotides matching TRBD2. The junction had 4 bases not matched to a gene; V was cut back by 3 bases and J by 5 bases. The CDR3 runs 15 residues. Germline CDR1 is SGDLS and CDR2 is YYNGEE. The CDR3 protein is CASSAGLAVDNEQFF. CDR3 nucleotide sequence: TGTGCCAGCAGCGCGGGACTAGCGGTCGACAATGAGCAGTTCTTC.

Of note for this clone: The sample holds other DNA sequences that translate to the same CDR3. The chain has TRBV9 and TRBJ1-2, with a tentative D call TRBD1 (6 bases). CDR3 length: 15 residues. The germline gives CDR1 SGDLS, CDR2 YYNGEE. Trimming removed 0 bases at V and 0 bases at J, with 9 bases between. CDR3 DNA: TGTGCCAGCAGCGTAGCTGCAGGGGCTAACTATGGCTACACCTTC. It encodes CASSVAAGANYGYTF.

J is TRBJ1-2 and V is TRBV28; D gene ambiguous. V lost 8 bases, J lost 6 bases, and 7 bases lay in between. This CDR3 comprises 10 residues. CDR1 is MDHEN and CDR2 is SYDVKM in the germline V gene. Written as DNA, the CDR3 is TGTGCCAGCGGCTCCAATGGCTACACCTTC. This translates into CASGSNGYTF.

This CDR3 is CAISEGGTSGYEQYF. The DNA for the CDR3 is TGTGCCATCAGTGAAGGGGGGACTAGCGGCTACGAGCAGTACTTC. This chain connects TRBV10-3 to TRBJ2-7; 11 bases match TRBD2. Germline trimming cut 3 bases from V and 3 bases from J; bases unmatched to any gene: 4. CDR1 and CDR2 from the germline V gene are ENHRY and SYGVKD. This CDR3 comprises 15 residues.

The chain is built from TRBV7-8 and TRBJ2-2; D is ambiguous. This CDR3 has 16 amino acids. The V and J ends lost 5 bases and 1 base respectively, with 14 bases between them. Germline CDR1 is SGHVS and CDR2 is FQNEAQ. DNA of the CDR3: TGTGCCAGCAGCCACGGTCACAGTAGGAACACCGGGGAGCTGTTTTTT. This codes for CASSHGHSRNTGELFF.

The rearrangement links TRBV10-3 to TRBJ2-3; 11 bases agree with TRBD1. V trimming: 8 bases; J trimming: 6 bases; junction bases outside the gene matches: 10. CDR1 and CDR2 (germline): ENHRY, SYGVKD. The CDR3 runs to 15 residues. CDR3 region: CAIAPGTGGSDTQYF. DNA for the CDR3: TGTGCCATCGCCCCCGGGACAGGGGGATCCGATACGCAGTATTTT.

Only one count was recorded for this clone. The V call is TRBV2, the J call TRBJ1-2; 9 bases align to TRBD1. This CDR3 is 15 amino acids long. The V and J ends lost 7 bases and 5 bases, in that order; junction bases with no gene match: 11. Germline CDR1 and CDR2: SNHLY and FYNNEI. The CDR3 region is CASKRTGETFYGYTF. CDR3 DNA sequence: TGTGCCAGCAAGAGGACAGGGGAAACTTTTTATGGCTACACCTTC.

This clone came up once. CDR3 amino acids: CASSPATGANVLTF. The CDR3 coding sequence is TGTGCCAGCAGTCCAGCCACTGGGGCCAACGTCCTGACTTTC. The genes are TRBV2 and TRBJ2-6; D is unclear. Trimming removed 5 bases at V and 2 bases at J, with 7 bases between. CDR1 SNHLY and CDR2 FYNNEI come from the germline V gene. The CDR3 is made up of 14 amino acids. The whole variable domain, filled in from reference TRBV2 and TRBJ2-6, reads EPEVTQTPSHQVTQMGQEVILRCVPISNHLYFYWYRQILGQKVEFLVSFYNNEISEKSEIFDDQFSVERPDGSNFTLKIRSTKLEDSAMYFCASSPATGANVLTFGAGSRLTVL.

The rearrangement links TRBV5-1 to TRBJ2-3, with 8 nucleotides matching TRBD2. The CDR3 totals 16 residues. Germline CDR1 reads SGHRS; CDR2 reads YFSETQ. The V segment lost 4 bases and the J segment 3 bases; nucleotides outside the gene matches: 10. Here the CDR3 reads CASSLRAGDGTDTQYF. DNA of the CDR3: TGCGCCAGCAGCCTACGAGCGGGAGATGGGACAGATACGCAGTATTTT.

As DNA, the CDR3 is TGTGCCAGCAGCTCGTACCAGAAGGATACGCAGTATTTT. Residues: CASSSYQKDTQYF. The chain uses TRBV7-3 and TRBJ2-3; D is undetermined. The length of the CDR3 is 13 residues. Per germline, CDR1 SGHTA and CDR2 FQGTGA. The V gene lost 4 bases and the J gene lost 6 bases, with 11 bases spanning the gap.

The sample holds one count of this clone. The V gene is TRBV6-5, the J gene TRBJ2-1, with TRBD2 identical over 10 bases. Germline V CDR1 and CDR2: MNHEY, SVGAGI. V was clipped by 6 bases and J by 9 bases; unmatched bases: 11. This CDR3 is 15 amino acids long. This CDR3 reads CASRAAGGLNGEQFF. The CDR3 DNA reads as TGTGCCAGCAGGGCAGCGGGAGGGTTAAACGGTGAGCAGTTCTTC.

This clone was counted a single time. This rearrangement joins TRBV7-3 to TRBJ2-3; the match to TRBD1 covers 7 bases. There are 14 residues in the CDR3. Germline values: CDR1 SGHTA, CDR2 FQGTGA. V gave up 2 bases and J gave up 2 bases; unmatched junction bases: 1. CDR3 nucleotides: TGTGCCAGCAGCTTAGGGACAGCCACAGATACGCAGTATTTT. Translated: CASSLGTATDTQYF.

The sample holds many counts of this clone. The chain combines TRBV30 with TRBJ1-2; D ambiguous. Germline lookup yields CDR1 GTSNPN and CDR2 SVGIG (reference sequence). CDR3 size: 10 residues. The germline V and J ends were trimmed by 3 bases and 5 bases, with 4 bases remaining between them. In DNA, the CDR3 is TGTGCCTGGAGAGATTATGGCTACACCTTC. It encodes CAWRDYGYTF.

The J gene is TRBJ1-2, the V gene TRBV19, with TRBD1 as a possible D gene (6 bases). The CDR3 has 13 residues. Germline loops: CDR1 LNHDA, CDR2 SQIVND (reference sequence). V dropped 10 bases and J dropped 3 bases, with 15 bases sitting between them. CDR3 in amino acids: CATKRGGDYGYTF. The DNA of the CDR3 is TGTGCCACCAAGCGGGGGGGCGACTATGGCTACACCTTC. Looking up the rest from reference TRBV19 and TRBJ1-2 gives the full variable domain: DGGITQSPKYLFRKEGQNVTLSCEQNLNHDAMYWYRQDPGQGLRLIYYSQIVNDFQKGDIAEGYSVSREKKESFPLTVTSAQKNPTAFYLCATKRGGDYGYTFGSGTRLTVV.

Concerning this clone itself: Other DNA sequences in the same sample also yield this CDR3. V and J are TRBV9 and TRBJ2-1, with D perhaps TRBD1 or TRBD2 (5 bases each). V gave up 0 bases and J gave up 0 bases, with 7 bases separating them. From germline, CDR1 is SGDLS and CDR2 YYNGEE. This CDR3 is built from 15 residues. CDR3 loop: CASSVGGTSYNEQFF. The CDR3 DNA is TGTGCCAGCAGCGTAGGGGGGACCTCCTACAATGAGCAGTTCTTC.

V is TRBV5-5 and J is TRBJ1-5, with 10 bases identical to TRBD1. The CDR3 runs 15 residues. Trimming removed 3 bases from V and 7 bases from J; junction bases left unmatched: 7. Germline V gene lookup returns CDR1 SGHKS and CDR2 YYEKEE (reference sequence). The CDR3 reads CASSSTGGAGQPQHF. DNA for the CDR3: TGTGCCAGCAGCTCGACAGGGGGCGCAGGACAGCCCCAGCATTTT.

The chain is built from TRBV5-1 and TRBJ2-2, with a tentative D call TRBD1 (6 bases). Germline V lookup: CDR1 SGHRS, CDR2 YFSETQ. This CDR3 has 13 amino acids. V lost 4 bases, J lost 6 bases, and 10 bases lay in between. The CDR3 sequence: CASSARGAGELFF. The CDR3 DNA is TGCGCCAGCAGCGCCAGGGGTGCCGGGGAGCTGTTTTTT.

The chain couples TRBV4-1 to TRBJ2-7; 7 nucleotides align to TRBD1. CDR1 is MGHRA, CDR2 YSYEKL, per germline. The CDR3 covers 15 residues. V trimming: 1 base; J trimming: 3 bases; junction bases outside the gene matches: 6. CDR3 in DNA: TGCGCCAGCAGCCAAGCAGTACAGGGGATCTACGAGCAGTACTTC. Its translation is CASSQAVQGIYEQYF.

V usage is TRBV15 and J usage is TRBJ2-6; D is ambiguous. The CDR3 covers 13 residues. Between the trimmed V and J ends, which lost 11 bases and 2 bases, there was a span of 10 bases. Germline V gene data show CDR1 as LNHNV and CDR2 as YYDKDF (reference sequence). The CDR3 spells CAAGFPGANVLTF. DNA of the CDR3: TGTGCCGCCGGGTTCCCTGGGGCCAACGTCCTGACTTTC.

Turning to this clone: The identical CDR3 is also encoded by other nucleotide sequences in the sample. V gene TRBV5-1 combines with J gene TRBJ2-5; D not certain. Germline V gene data show CDR1 as SGHRS and CDR2 as YFSETQ. The CDR3 has 15 residues. V lost 0 bases to trimming and J lost 0 bases, with 9 bases between them. Written as DNA, the CDR3 is TGCGCCAGCAGCTTGGATCCCGGAAACCAAGAGACCCAGTACTTC. Protein sequence: CASSLDPGNQETQYF.

About this clone: Other DNA sequences within the sample encode an identical CDR3. The J gene is TRBJ2-7, the V gene TRBV7-2, with TRBD1 identical over 9 bases. Germline V gives CDR1 SGHTA, CDR2 FQGNSA. V shed 5 bases, J shed 4 bases, and the junction held 6 bases outside the gene matches. CDR3 length: 14 residues. For the CDR3, the DNA is TGTGCCAGCAGCCCCGACAGGGGGTCTTACGAGCAGTACTTC. Protein product: CASSPDRGSYEQYF.